This T cell receptor (beta chain) was sequenced in a study of vaccination and CD4 T cells after COVID-19 (dated by TCRdb to the early 2020s). Context from the whole study: Every convalescent patient had a positive nasal swab PCR test for SARS-CoV-2, with mild disease in several patients and severe disease in one. In some eleven COVID-19 convalescent patients and a handful of infection-naive healthy vaccine recipients, researchers compared the spike-specific CD4+ TCR repertoire from before mRNA vaccination with the repertoire from after. For stimulating the cultures, overlapping spike peptide pools were used, derived from SARS-CoV-2 as well as from the common cold coronaviruses HCoV-NL63, HCoV-OC43 and HCoV-229E. Each participant got two doses of either the Pfizer-BioNTech BNT162b2 vaccine (n=8) or the Moderna mRNA-1273 vaccine (n=2). Post-COVID blood samples from convalescent patients were collected a median of about 100 days after diagnosis, with a range of about 35 to 161 days. Control cultures received a CEFX viral epitope pool as the positive control, an HIV-1 Nef peptide pool as the negative control, or no peptide. Post-vaccine blood samples were obtained a median of approximately 74 days after the second vaccine dose, with a range of about 13 to 250 days. The convalescent cohort included six males and four females, with two Hispanic individuals, seven Caucasians, two Asians and one multiracial person. Study-level results and caveats: An increase in the median number of SARS-CoV-2-reactive clonotypes from 21 after infection to roughly 39 after vaccination was observed, but the change was not found to be significant. In convalescent patients, a median around 86% of post-vaccine SARS-CoV-2-reactive clones were detected only after vaccination, and vaccine-specific priming was suggested by this finding. Of the vaccine-specific clones found in convalescent patients, nearly all (304 of 307) were mono-reactive for SARS-CoV-2 spike instead of being cross-reactive with common cold coronaviruses. Only a relatively small number of convalescent patients were included in the study, and early timepoints following natural infection were not analyzed.

This clonotype was counted a few times. Its cognate antigen has yet to be identified. Per-base qualities were not stored, and no clone one base away is much larger. The sample's treatment or condition label, decoded: roughly ten-day PBMC culture with coronavirus spike peptide pools or control peptides (ViraFEST assay). The study used the ViraFEST assay, which expanded antigen-specific T cells with peptide pools and then identified expanded clonotypes by TCR sequencing. The positive SARS-CoV-2 PCR tests of the convalescent patients were dated from March to December 2020, before the Alpha, Beta and Delta variants emerged in the United States. Each well held 2.2 million or so PBMCs cultured in IMDM containing roughly 5% human AB serum and approximately 9.6 IU/ml IL-2, with 7.5 to 10 ug/ml peptide pools added. On days 3 and 7, half of the culture medium was replaced with fresh IL-2-containing medium. Once the cells had been in culture for roughly 11 days, the EasySep CD4+ T cell isolation kit was used to isolate CD4+ T cells by negative selection. Ficoll-Paque Plus gradient centrifugation was used to isolate PBMCs from whole blood, and the isolated PBMCs were then either used fresh or cryopreserved at -140C. In general, triplicate wells were set up for every culture condition.

Library creation used PCR. At the Johns Hopkins FTIC core, DNA from the cultured CD4+ T cells underwent TCR sequencing with the Oncomine TCR Beta short-read assay. The QIAamp micro DNA kit was used to extract genomic DNA from the cultured CD4+ T cells. The Oncomine TCR Beta libraries from cultured CD4+ T cells were pooled using unique dual indexes and then sequenced on an Illumina iSeq 100. As for how the authors treated the data: Non-productive sequences were removed, and CDR3s not starting with C, not ending with F or W, or shorter than 7 amino acids were discarded. Antigen-specific clonotypes were identified using the MANAFEST web application through comparison of peptide-stimulated wells with reference and other culture wells. To be called positive, a clone needed an FDR below 0.05, an odds ratio above 5, and a productive frequency above 0.1% in at least two of three replicate wells. A clonotype was classed as cross-reactive if the clonotype showed significant expansion both in SARS-CoV-2 spike wells and in at least one common cold coronavirus spike condition. CDR3 homology was assessed with Levenshtein distances (stringdist) and unrooted phylogenetic trees (ape) in R version 3.6.1. TCRdb ran its own pipeline on the public reads, namely fastp trimming at Q25 and MiXCR clone calling, and kept in-frame beta chains. Under each unique CDR3 protein, matching rows form one entry showing the most common genes and DNA. The V and J calls were determined by TCRdb, not by the authors. A total of roughly 9,800 distinct CDR3 sequences appear in this sample, roughly 59% of them only once. The ten most abundant clones make up 16% of the sample.

The CDR3 sequence holds 13 residues, the cysteine and phenylalanine included. Of all the DNA, just the CDR3 is kept, 39 bases in frame from base 1. A distance of 12 bases separates the germline ends of V and J, which lose 5 bases and 4 bases respectively. CDR1 SGHAT and CDR2 FQNNGV were looked up in the germline V gene. The chain links TRBV11-2 with TRBJ2-7; the D gene is tentatively TRBD1 or TRBD2, each matching 5 bases. Input material: CD4+ T cells from blood, cultured in vitro. This sequence originates from a human donor who had recovered from COVID-19. The CDR3 amino acid sequence is: CASSPGGTYEQYF. The DNA sequence is given as TGTGCCAGCAGCCCGGGTGGGACGTACGAGCAGTACTTC.